The entry below describes one T cell receptor (beta chain). All patients were treatment-naive before thyroid surgery. These data are taken from a study of metastatic and nonmetastatic thyroid tumors. The germline gives CDR1 SGHTA, CDR2 FQGNSA. The V end was cut by 1 base, the J end by 6 bases, with 9 bases between. CDR3 length: 13 amino acids. TCRdb re-called clones from the PCR reads using MiXCR. The sample has tens of thousands of clones, roughly a quarter seen once; the top ten hold 15% to 20%. Specimen: blood. The chain couples TRBV7-2 to TRBJ1-1; no clear D. The source of this sequence is a male donor with papillary thyroid cancer or a benign thyroid nodule (not recorded which). Some clones in this sample may be carry-over from other donors' samples. The CDR3 loop is CASSLEQRAEAFF. The CDR3 DNA reads TGTGCCAGCAGCTTAGAACAGAGAGCTGAAGCTTTCTTT.